Listed below are T cell receptor beta chains from one sample, sequenced in a study of blood T cell repertoires in COVID-19. The data were produced by immunoSEQ multiplex PCR, yet TCRdb's version contains in-frame clones alone and is incomplete. The table includes roughly 200,000 clones, 80% detected once. Material for sequencing was peripheral blood. These receptors were taken from a man aged 55 to 70 with acute or convalescent COVID-19. CDR3s include the opening cysteine and the closing phenylalanine or tryptophan. D genes are given only for firm matches. Clone size is shown for a subset of rows, as once, few, many or a class of expanded clone.

J	V	D	size	DNA	CDR3
TRBJ1-2	TRBV6-5	.	many	TGTGCCAGCAGGTTACAGGGTCTGGATGGCTACACCTTC	CASRLQGLDGYTF
TRBJ2-7	TRBV25-1	.	.	TGTGCCAGCAGTGACAGGGCTTTAAACGAGCAGTACTTC	CASSDRALNEQYF
TRBJ2-3	TRBV18	.	.	TGTGCCAGCTCACCTCAGTCCACAGATACGCAGTATTTT	CASSPQSTDTQYF
TRBJ1-5	TRBV12-3/TRBV12-4	.	.	TGTGCCAGCAGCACAGGAGACAATCAGCCCCAGCATTTT	CASSTGDNQPQHF
TRBJ2-7	TRBV6-5	.	.	TGTGCCAGCTCAACTAGGACTATAGGGGAGCAGTACTTC	CASSTRTIGEQYF
TRBJ1-5	TRBV18	.	once	TGTGCCAGCTCCACGGATCGGACTTGGGGGACACCAAATCAGCCCCAGCATTTT	CASSTDRTWGTPNQPQHF
TRBJ1-5	TRBV9	.	.	TGTGCCAGCAGCGCAGGGGCAGATCAGCCCCAGCATTTT	CASSAGADQPQHF
TRBJ1-2	TRBV12-5	.	few	TGTGCTAGTGGTTTGGTACCTCCTCGACAGTCGCACTATGGCTACACCTTC	CASGLVPPRQSHYGYTF
TRBJ1-5	TRBV19	.	once	TGTGCCAGTAGCGGGGACAAGAATCAGCCCCAGCATTTT	CASSGDKNQPQHF
TRBJ1-5	TRBV5-1	TRBD1	once	TGCGCCAGCAGCTTGGGGGGACAGGGGAATCAGCCCCAGCATTTT	CASSLGGQGNQPQHF
TRBJ2-3	TRBV4-1	TRBD2	.	TGCGCCAGCAGCCAAGACGGACTAGCGGGGAGCACAGATACGCAGTATTTT	CASSQDGLAGSTDTQYF
TRBJ1-1	TRBV9	TRBD1	.	TGTGCCAGCAGTGCTCAACAGGGGGCGAACACTGAAGCTTTCTTT	CASSAQQGANTEAFF
TRBJ2-1	TRBV15	TRBD2	many	TGTGCCACCAGCGGAATAGCGGGGGGTTACAATGAGCAGTTCTTC	CATSGIAGGYNEQFF
TRBJ1-5	TRBV18	TRBD1	once	TGTGCCAGCTCACGGGACAGTAGCAATCAGCCCCAGCATTTT	CASSRDSSNQPQHF